These 12 T cell receptor beta chains were sequenced from one sample in a study of shared clonotypes between healthy human individuals. Here immunoSEQ multiplex PCR was the method, and the copy in TCRdb shows in-frame clones only, minus some. The sample includes under 1,100,000 clones, 70% to 80% of them seen just once. Source material: memory CD4+ T cells sorted from blood. Subset here: CD45RA-negative fraction. The receptors were sampled from a man between 18 and 35 years old in good health.

The chain is built from TRBV7-9 and TRBJ2-7; D unclear. V lost 5 bases to trimming and J lost 4 bases, with 9 bases between them. The CDR3 totals 12 residues. In germline, CDR1 is SEHNR, CDR2 FQNEAQ (reference sequence). The CDR3 sequence: CASSKNAYEQYF. The CDR3 bases are TGTGCCAGCAGCAAAAATGCGTACGAGCAGTACTTC.

V usage is TRBV10-2 and J usage is TRBJ2-7; 8 nucleotides match TRBD1. V shed 7 bases, J shed 5 bases, and the junction held 4 bases outside the gene matches. This CDR3 has 12 residues. Germline CDR1 WSHSY, CDR2 SAAADI. CDR3 DNA sequence: TGCGCCAGCACCAGGGGGCCTAACGAGCAGTACTTC. Residues: CASTRGPNEQYF.

The V call is TRBV7-4, the J call TRBJ2-3, with TRBD2 matching 11 bases. CDR1 is SGHVT and CDR2 is SQSDAQ in the germline V gene. V dropped 4 bases and J dropped 7; count of bases not matched to a gene: 7. This CDR3 region has 15 residues. In nucleotides, the CDR3 is TGTGCCAGCAGCTGGTTAGCGGGGGGGCCTAATACGCAGTATTTT. This sequence encodes CASSWLAGGPNTQYF.

This clone appeared once. A far more abundant clone sits one base away, making this likely a read error. The chain links TRBV5-1 to TRBJ2-3, with a possible D match to TRBD2 (6 bases). The CDR3 runs 15 residues. The V and J ends lost 5 bases and 0 bases respectively, with 13 bases between them. Germline-derived CDR1 and CDR2 are SGHRS and YFSETQ. The CDR3 DNA reads as TGCGCCAGCAGAAGGAGGGACGCTAGCACAGATACGCAGTATTTT. This translates into CASRRRDASTDTQYF.

The genes are TRBV4-2 and TRBJ2-4; TRBD2 matches 10 bases. From germline, CDR1 is LGHNA and CDR2 YNFKEQ. Trimming removed 0 bases from V and 5 bases from J; junction bases left unmatched: 10. CDR3 length equals 18 residues. The CDR3 DNA reads TGTGCCAGCAGCCAAGAGGGGGGGTGGCTAGCGGGAGAAAACATTCAGTACTTC. Encoded protein: CASSQEGGWLAGENIQYF.

The V call is TRBV6-5, the J call TRBJ1-5; TRBD1 is a possible D gene (5 bases). V was trimmed by 7 bases and J by 0 bases, leaving 10 bases between them. The CDR3 has 14 residues. CDR1 and CDR2 (germline): MNHEY, SVGAGI. The CDR3 region has the DNA TGTGCCAGCACCGAGGGACTTAGCAATCAGCCCCAGCATTTT. Its protein product is CASTEGLSNQPQHF.

This clone was seen only a few times. A far bigger clonotype differs at one base, so this is likely a read error. Other DNA sequences of this sample code for an identical CDR3. The chain has TRBV11-2 and TRBJ1-1; unclear D gene. The germline V gene encodes CDR1 SGHAT and CDR2 FQNNGV. Trimming pared 2 bases from V and 2 bases from J, leaving 6 bases between. The CDR3 runs 13 residues. CDR3 in DNA: TGTGCCAGCAGCTTATCCGGAAACACTGAAGCTTTCTTT. It is translated as CASSLSGNTEAFF.

This rearrangement joins TRBV9 to TRBJ1-1, with a possible D match to TRBD1 (5 bases). CDR3 length: 15 residues. V lost 5 bases and J lost 0, with 14 bases in between. The V gene's germline CDR1 is SGDLS and CDR2 YYNGEE. CDR3 coding DNA: TGTGCCAGCAGTCCCGGGACTGGGTTGAACACTGAAGCTTTCTTT. Translating gives CASSPGTGLNTEAFF. The full variable domain, in which reference TRBV9 and TRBJ1-1 provide the parts outside the CDR3, is DSGVTQTPKHLITATGQRVTLRCSPRSGDLSVYWYQQSLDQGLQFLIQYYNGEERAKGNILERFSAQQFPDLHSELNLSSLELGDSALYFCASSPGTGLNTEAFFGQGTRLTVV.

This rearrangement joins TRBV7-9 to TRBJ1-2; 9 bases line up with TRBD1. In germline, CDR1 is SEHNR, CDR2 FQNEAQ (reference sequence). V shed 1 base, J shed 9 bases, and the junction held 18 bases outside the gene matches. The CDR3 length is 18 residues. The CDR3 reads CASSLGVGQGLLSGSYTF. The CDR3 coding sequence is TGTGCCAGCAGCTTAGGGGTTGGACAGGGGCTGTTGTCTGGTAGCTACACCTTC.

V gene TRBV28 combines with J gene TRBJ1-5; D is ambiguous. The germline V and J ends were trimmed by 4 bases and 1 base, with 11 bases remaining between them. CDR1 is MDHEN and CDR2 is SYDVKM in the germline V gene. This CDR3 has 15 amino acids. CDR3 nucleotides: TGTGCCAGCAGTTCGACCCCCCTCAGCAATCAGCCCCAGCATTTT. This translates into CASSSTPLSNQPQHF.

The chain employs TRBV5-1 and TRBJ2-5, with D unresolved. The V and J ends lost 3 bases and 4 bases respectively, with 10 bases between them. The germline V gene has CDR1 SGHRS and CDR2 YFSETQ. The CDR3 sequence is 13 residues long. The CDR3, as DNA: TGCGCCAGCAGCTCAAGCTCCCGAGAGACCCAGTACTTC. Protein sequence: CASSSSSRETQYF.

V and J are TRBV30 and TRBJ2-2; D remains unclear. CDR3 length: 16 amino acids. Trimming took off 1 base at V and 4 bases at J, with 16 bases between the two ends. From germline, CDR1 is GTSNPN and CDR2 SVGIG (reference sequence). This chain's CDR3 is CAWSGSRTGFTGELFF. In DNA, the CDR3 is TGTGCCTGGAGTGGAAGCAGGACCGGCTTCACCGGGGAGCTGTTTTTT.